This TCR beta chain is drawn from a study of naive and memory T cell subsets. This CDR3 has 12 residues. The germline CDR1 and CDR2 sequences are MNHEY and SVGEGT. Deletions cut 8 bases from V and 3 bases from J, with 11 bases between. RNA was extracted from roughly 2.6 ml of whole blood of healthy adults. The library had UMIs added by 3' ligation of an oligonucleotide to TCR cDNA. Cells were not sorted; total RNA input targeted 1 to 1000 ng. Alpha and beta constant region primers primed reverse transcription for blood and skin samples. Four PCR rounds used nested alpha and beta constant region primers plus the SP2 primer. Each CDR3 protein gets one entry after TCRdb re-called the 5' RACE reads with MiXCR. The sample yields 20,000 to 30,000 distinct CDR3 sequences, approximately 20% seen once. Whole-study results and caveats: This RNA-based method may be sensitive to activation-related transcript changes.

Turning to this clonotype: What it recognizes is unknown.

This rearrangement joins TRBV6-2 or TRBV6-3 to TRBJ2-7; no clear D. The sequence was collected from a female donor in good health. CDR3 sequence: CASGQSYYEQYF. The CDR3, as DNA: TGTGCCAGCGGTCAATCGTACTACGAGCAGTACTTC.